This is a list of T cell receptor beta chains from one sample in a study of blood T cell repertoires in COVID-19. Profiling relied on immunoSEQ multiplex PCR, and the TCRdb table lists in-frame clones only, not all of them. The sample contains 100,000 to 120,000 clones, around 85% of which appear only once. The sequencing sample was made of peripheral blood. The origin of the receptors is a man over 45 with acute or convalescent COVID-19. Each CDR3 is given with its conserved first and last residue. A D gene is named only where the DNA matches it firmly. Size tells how often a clone was seen (once, few, many) or the class of an expanded clone, and some rows leave it out.

clone_size j_call v_call d_call cdr3_aa cdr3_nt
- TRBJ1-1 TRBV19 - CASSIAHTGTEAFF TGTGCCAGTAGTATAGCCCATACGGGCACTGAAGCTTTCTTT
- TRBJ2-1 TRBV5-1 TRBD1 CASSLGWDRSYNEQFF TGCGCCAGCAGCTTGGGGTGGGACAGGTCCTACAATGAGCAGTTCTTC
once TRBJ1-5 TRBV9 TRBD1 CASSSGQGSYQPQHF TGTGCCAGCAGCTCCGGACAGGGGAGTTATCAGCCCCAGCATTTT
- TRBJ2-1 TRBV29-1 TRBD1 CSVADRGLRDEQFF TGCAGCGTTGCGGACAGGGGCCTTAGAGATGAGCAGTTCTTC
- TRBJ1-4 TRBV6-5 TRBD1 CASSSVQGAGEKLFF TGTGCCAGCAGTTCGGTACAGGGGGCGGGTGAAAAACTGTTTTTT
- TRBJ2-3 TRBV3-1/TRBV3-2 TRBD2 CASSPTSGGAMIHTQYF TGTGCCAGCAGCCCGACTAGCGGGGGGGCTATGATACATACGCAGTATTTT
- TRBJ2-1 TRBV11-2 - CASSWGQRVGREQFF TGTGCCAGCAGCTGGGGCCAGCGGGTGGGGCGTGAGCAGTTCTTC
- TRBJ2-7 TRBV3-1/TRBV3-2 TRBD1 CASSRIRTGGRSEQYF TGTGCCAGCAGCCGGATCAGGACAGGGGGCCGTAGCGAGCAGTACTTC
- TRBJ2-5 TRBV12-5 - CASGLVQGLYQETQYF TGTGCTAGTGGTTTGGTCCAGGGACTGTACCAAGAGACCCAGTACTTC
- TRBJ2-1 TRBV24-1 TRBD2 CATSDPGTSGGQQFF TGTGCCACCAGTGATCCGGGGACTAGCGGGGGGCAGCAGTTCTTC
- TRBJ2-1 TRBV19 - CASSLSAAIYGQFF TGTGCCAGTAGTCTAAGTGCCGCCATCTACGGGCAGTTCTTC
- TRBJ2-2 TRBV6-5 - CASSFELSGGELFF TGTGCCAGCAGTTTCGAGCTTAGCGGCGGGGAGCTGTTTTTT
- TRBJ1-5 TRBV6-6 - CASSYDGLNQPQHF TGTGCCAGCAGTTACGATGGGCTAAATCAGCCCCAGCATTTT
- TRBJ1-2 TRBV11-2 - CASSLEFRGNYGYTF TGTGCCAGCAGCTTAGAGTTTCGGGGTAACTATGGCTACACCTTC
- TRBJ1-6 TRBV5-1 - CASSPGGDSPLHF TGCGCCAGCAGCCCCGGCGGGGATTCACCCCTCCACTTT
once TRBJ1-5 TRBV7-2 - CASSLYRDPNQPQHF TGTGCCAGCAGCTTATACAGGGACCCAAATCAGCCCCAGCATTTT
- TRBJ2-3 TRBV19 - CASIGTSTDTQYF TGTGCCAGTATAGGGACAAGCACAGATACGCAGTATTTT
- TRBJ1-2 TRBV9 - CASSPTTVNYGYTF TGTGCCAGCAGCCCGACGACTGTGAACTATGGCTACACCTTC
- TRBJ1-1 TRBV11-2 TRBD1 CASSFGTGEAFF TGTGCCAGCAGCTTCGGGACAGGGGAAGCTTTCTTT
few TRBJ2-5 TRBV11-2 - CASSLGAAQETQYF TGTGCCAGCAGCTTAGGAGCAGCGCAAGAGACCCAGTACTTC